The entry below describes one TCR beta chain. As handled by the study authors: Nucleated cell number was recorded as an estimate derived from reference gene primer amplification. Produced via immunoSEQ multiplex PCR; TCRdb's table is partial and in-frame only. That table furnishes V, J and clone size, whereas the DNA furnished D and trimming. The sample records 99,000 or so clones, about 82% being singletons. Germline CDR1 reads WNHNN; CDR2 reads SYGVQD (reference sequence). The CDR3 extends over 15 amino acids. V dropped 2 bases and J dropped 6 bases, with 13 bases sitting between them. This sample was taken from a study of blood T cell repertoires in COVID-19. Background on the study: Sites in the United States, Italy and Spain provided acute and convalescent COVID-19 samples. The cDNA or gDNA used as material had been derived from T cells, B-cell-depleted T cells, or PBMCs.

Sequenced sample: peripheral blood. The rearrangement links TRBV10-1 to TRBJ2-2, with D hard to call. This receptor was obtained from a woman in her sixties or seventies in a cohort sampled during active or convalescent COVID-19. CDR3 in DNA: TGCGCCAGCAGTGAGGCCCTAGACGTCCCCGGGGAGCTGTTTTTT. This translates into CASSEALDVPGELFF.